The rows below give T cell receptor beta chains drawn from one sample of a study of T cell responses to AZD1222 COVID-19 vaccine. Using immunoSEQ multiplex PCR, the repertoire was profiled, and TCRdb retains in-frame clones only, with some absent. Of some 90,000 clones listed, approximately 88% were seen once; the top ten hold roughly 2.5%. The specimen was peripheral blood, collected on day 0 of AZD1222 vaccination. The receptors stem from an adult in good health. CDR3s include the opening cysteine and the closing phenylalanine or tryptophan. The D gene is left open where the match is weak. Size values are once, few and many counts, or a class for expanded clones, and some rows have none.

clone size,D gene,J gene,V gene,CDR3 protein,CDR3 DNA
NA,TRBD1,TRBJ1-6,TRBV5-5,CASSLQGASDSPLHF,TGTGCCAGCAGCTTGCAGGGGGCTTCCGATTCACCCCTCCACTTT
NA,TRBD2,TRBJ2-1,TRBV29-1,CSVKLAGGLYNEQFF,TGCAGCGTGAAACTAGCGGGAGGCCTATACAATGAGCAGTTCTTC
NA,NA,TRBJ2-3,TRBV19,CASTPRAASTDTQYF,TGTGCCAGTACCCCTCGGGCGGCATCCACAGATACGCAGTATTTT
NA,TRBD1,TRBJ1-2,TRBV28,CASSLGTGDYGYTF,TGTGCCAGCAGTTTAGGCACAGGGGACTATGGCTACACCTTC
NA,NA,TRBJ2-3,TRBV11-2,CASSLGLGTDTQYF,TGTGCCAGCAGCTTAGGACTGGGCACAGATACGCAGTATTTT
medium-sized,TRBD2,TRBJ2-1,TRBV4-2,CASSQDRGGGANEQFF,TGTGCCAGCAGCCAAGATCGAGGCGGGGGGGCCAATGAGCAGTTCTTC
NA,NA,TRBJ2-3,TRBV30,CAWTSGLSTDTQYF,TGTGCCTGGACGAGCGGATTAAGCACAGATACGCAGTATTTT
NA,NA,TRBJ1-1,TRBV7-9,CASKFSGNAEAFF,TGTGCCAGCAAATTTTCGGGTAACGCTGAAGCTTTCTTT
NA,TRBD1,TRBJ1-1,TRBV29-1,CSVRDRAFYMNTEAFF,TGCAGCGTCCGGGACAGGGCCTTCTACATGAACACTGAAGCTTTCTTT
NA,NA,TRBJ2-6,TRBV18,CASSSDSGANVLTF,TGTGCCAGCTCCTCGGACTCTGGGGCCAACGTCCTGACTTTC
NA,NA,TRBJ1-2,TRBV20-1,CSAKQAYGYTF,TGCAGTGCTAAACAGGCCTATGGCTACACCTTC
NA,TRBD1,TRBJ2-2,TRBV7-9,CASSRDSGNTGELFF,TGTGCCAGCAGTCGGGACAGCGGAAACACCGGGGAGCTGTTTTTT
NA,NA,TRBJ2-5,TRBV7-2,CASSALGRSIEETQYF,TGTGCCAGCAGCGCCCTAGGCCGGTCTATTGAGGAGACCCAGTACTTC
NA,TRBD2,TRBJ2-1,TRBV5-6,CASSPGLAYGDGVDEQFF,TGTGCCAGCAGCCCGGGACTAGCATACGGAGACGGTGTGGATGAGCAGTTCTTC
NA,NA,TRBJ1-3,TRBV30,CAWSVLGSSSGNTIYF,TGTGCCTGGAGTGTACTTGGCTCCTCCTCTGGAAACACCATATATTTT
NA,NA,TRBJ1-5,TRBV10-3,CAISGGADNQPQHF,TGTGCCATCAGTGGGGGGGCTGACAATCAGCCCCAGCATTTT
NA,TRBD1,TRBJ2-7,TRBV6-1,CASSEAGGAYEQYF,TGTGCCAGCAGTGAAGCAGGGGGCGCCTACGAGCAGTACTTC
NA,TRBD1,TRBJ1-5,TRBV11-2,CASSLGTGGFQPQHF,TGTGCCAGCAGCTTAGGGACAGGGGGGTTCCAGCCCCAGCATTTT
NA,NA,TRBJ2-3,TRBV6-2/TRBV6-3,CASSYPPGRGTDTQYF,TGTGCCAGCAGTTACCCCCCGGGACGGGGCACAGATACGCAGTATTTT
NA,TRBD1,TRBJ1-3,TRBV19,CASSATGSGNTIYF,TGTGCCAGTAGTGCGACAGGGTCTGGAAACACCATATATTTT
NA,NA,TRBJ1-2,TRBV7-2,CASSSPLEFYGYTF,TGTGCCAGCAGCTCCCCTTTAGAGTTCTATGGCTACACCTTC
NA,TRBD2,TRBJ2-5,TRBV4-2,CASSQEGTSGGGQETQYF,TGTGCCAGCAGCCAAGAAGGGACTAGCGGGGGGGGCCAAGAGACCCAGTACTTC
NA,NA,TRBJ2-7,TRBV27,CASSTRQESYEQYF,TGTGCCAGCTCAACTCGACAGGAATCCTACGAGCAGTACTTC
NA,TRBD1,TRBJ1-2,TRBV4-2,CASSRTGGEGYTF,TGTGCCAGCAGCCGAACAGGGGGTGAGGGCTACACCTTC
NA,NA,TRBJ1-1,TRBV7-8,CASSPSGTAGVAFF,TGTGCCAGCAGCCCTTCGGGCACCGCGGGTGTAGCTTTCTTT
NA,NA,TRBJ1-1,TRBV12-3/TRBV12-4,CASSDQGSTEAFF,TGTGCCAGCAGTGATCAGGGTTCCACTGAAGCTTTCTTT
NA,NA,TRBJ2-2,TRBV5-4,CASSHPLQSNTGELFF,TGTGCCAGCAGCCATCCATTGCAGTCGAACACCGGGGAGCTGTTTTTT
NA,TRBD1,TRBJ2-2,TRBV29-1,CSVTTGTGSPTGELFF,TGCAGCGTCACAACCGGGACAGGGTCCCCCACCGGGGAGCTGTTTTTT
NA,NA,TRBJ2-5,TRBV5-4,CASSSGGETQYF,TGTGCCAGCAGCTCGGGTGGAGAGACCCAGTACTTC
NA,TRBD1,TRBJ1-2,TRBV12-3/TRBV12-4,CASSGQGNYGYTF,TGTGCCAGCAGTGGACAGGGTAACTATGGCTACACCTTC
NA,NA,TRBJ2-1,TRBV9,CASSTPGREAHNEQFF,TGTGCCAGCAGCACCCCGGGGCGGGAAGCCCACAATGAGCAGTTCTTC
NA,NA,TRBJ2-7,TRBV12-5,CASGLVPTTNLAVTYEQYF,TGTGCTAGTGGTTTGGTCCCGACCACCAACTTAGCGGTTACCTACGAGCAGTACTTC
NA,NA,TRBJ1-1,TRBV6-5,CASSYSYEDGAFF,TGTGCCAGCAGTTACTCGTATGAGGACGGCGCTTTCTTT
NA,TRBD1,TRBJ1-2,TRBV7-9,CASSPTPGQAYNYGYTF,TGTGCCAGCAGCCCAACGCCGGGACAGGCGTATAACTATGGCTACACCTTC
NA,TRBD1,TRBJ2-5,TRBV7-9,CASSSTGNIQETQYF,TGTGCCAGCAGCTCGACAGGGAACATCCAAGAGACCCAGTACTTC
NA,TRBD1,TRBJ1-6,TRBV18,CASSPDPGQGGALHF,TGTGCCAGCTCACCCGACCCGGGACAGGGGGGAGCCCTCCACTTT
few,NA,TRBJ1-6,TRBV3-1/TRBV3-2,CASSQTPAANSPLHF,TGTGCCAGCAGCCAGACCCCCGCTGCTAATTCACCCCTCCACTTT
NA,TRBD2,TRBJ2-1,TRBV9,CASSVGGGAYNEQFF,TGTGCCAGCAGCGTAGGCGGGGGAGCTTACAATGAGCAGTTCTTC
NA,NA,TRBJ2-7,TRBV5-4,CASSRQDHEQYF,TGTGCCAGCAGTCGACAGGACCACGAGCAGTACTTC
few,TRBD2,TRBJ2-1,TRBV29-1,CSSVGTSGNEQFF,TGCAGCTCCGTGGGGACTAGCGGGAATGAGCAGTTCTTC
NA,TRBD1,TRBJ1-2,TRBV5-5,CASSFVWTGNPYF,TGTGCCAGCAGCTTTGTTTGGACAGGAAACCCTTACTTC
NA,TRBD1,TRBJ1-6,TRBV6-6,CASSYWGQGISLHF,TGTGCCAGCAGTTACTGGGGACAGGGTATTTCCCTCCACTTT
NA,NA,TRBJ2-5,TRBV30,CAWSSPSETQYF,TGTGCCTGGAGTAGCCCGTCGGAGACCCAGTACTTC
NA,NA,TRBJ1-2,TRBV29-1,CSVGIPNYGYTF,TGCAGCGTTGGTATCCCTAACTATGGCTACACCTTC
NA,NA,TRBJ1-1,TRBV11-1,CASSLEQGRNTEAFF,TGTGCCAGCAGCTTAGAGCAGGGTCGGAACACTGAAGCTTTCTTT
few,TRBD1,TRBJ2-2,TRBV7-9,CASSLSRGLRDTGELFF,TGTGCCAGCAGCTTAAGCAGGGGGCTCAGGGACACCGGGGAGCTGTTTTTT
NA,NA,TRBJ2-3,TRBV12-2,CASRLEGQLNTDTQYF,TGTGCAAGTCGCTTGGAGGGACAGCTAAACACAGATACGCAGTATTTT
NA,NA,TRBJ2-7,TRBV6-6,CASSRGSRERKREQYF,TGTGCCAGCAGTCGAGGGTCCCGGGAAAGAAAGCGCGAGCAGTACTTC
NA,NA,TRBJ1-5,TRBV7-9,CASSRPWENISNQPQHF,TGTGCCAGCAGCCGACCCTGGGAGAATATTAGCAATCAGCCCCAGCATTTT
once,NA,TRBJ1-1,TRBV6-5,CASSGRGRDTEAFF,TGTGCCAGCAGCGGACGAGGGCGCGACACTGAAGCTTTCTTT
NA,NA,TRBJ1-1,TRBV1,CTSSQDQGTGGARDTEAFF,TGCACCAGCAGCCAAGATCAAGGGACAGGGGGTGCTCGGGACACTGAAGCTTTCTTT
NA,NA,TRBJ1-3,TRBV9,CASSVALSDQGTIYF,TGTGCCAGCAGCGTAGCCCTCAGCGACCAGGGCACCATATATTTT
once,TRBD1,TRBJ1-4,TRBV6-2/TRBV6-3,CASSSSRDRGNEKLFF,TGTGCCAGCAGTTCGTCCCGGGACAGGGGTAATGAAAAACTGTTTTTT
medium-sized,NA,TRBJ2-7,TRBV30,CAWSVTGYF,TGTGCCTGGAGTGTAACAGGGTACTTC
NA,NA,TRBJ2-3,TRBV6-6,CASSQKESDTQYF,TGTGCCAGCAGTCAAAAAGAATCAGATACGCAGTATTTT
NA,NA,TRBJ1-5,TRBV6-5,CASSYSIHSNQPQHF,TGTGCCAGCAGTTACAGCATCCATAGCAATCAGCCCCAGCATTTT
NA,NA,TRBJ1-4,TRBV9,CASSATGGVDEKLFF,TGTGCCAGCAGCGCCACCGGGGGGGTGGATGAAAAACTGTTTTTT
NA,NA,TRBJ2-1,TRBV4-3,CASSQDRGLYNEQFF,TGCGCCAGCAGCCAAGATAGAGGACTGTACAATGAGCAGTTCTTC
NA,TRBD2,TRBJ2-1,TRBV10-3,CAISELGLARANEQFF,TGTGCCATCAGTGAATTAGGACTAGCGAGGGCCAATGAGCAGTTCTTC
NA,NA,TRBJ1-1,TRBV19,CATDGGLGTEAFF,TGTGCCACCGACGGGGGGCTGGGCACTGAAGCTTTCTTT